These 10 T cell receptor beta chains originate from one sample sequenced in a study of blood T cells in healthy people across ages (dated by TCRdb to about 2015). The library was built by means of 5' RACE. For sequencing, an Illumina HiSeq 2500 was employed. A second PCR of roughly 7 to 12 cycles was performed with a sample-barcoded 5' primer and a J-beta primer mix. Clones were called with MiXCR by TCRdb after fastp trimmed the public reads at Q25, and only in-frame beta chains were retained. Each entry merges the rows of one CDR3 protein and shows their most common DNA and genes. Present in this sample are just over 1 million distinct CDR3 sequences, 40% to 55% of which were seen just once. The ten largest make up under 20% of the sample. The specimen sequenced was blood. All receptors come from an older woman in good health.

The chain carries TRBV6-2 or TRBV6-3 and TRBJ2-1; D is ambiguous. The CDR3 is 15 residues long. CDR1 is MNHEY and CDR2 is SVGEGT in the germline V gene. Trimming shortened V by 6 bases and J by 0 bases, and 12 bases separated the two germline ends. DNA for the CDR3: TGTGCCAGCAGCCGTACGATGGGCTCCTACAATGAGCAGTTCTTC. Encoded protein: CASSRTMGSYNEQFF.

The chain combines TRBV6-6 with TRBJ1-4, with no clear D. The V end was cut by 5 bases, the J end by 2 bases, with 9 bases between. The CDR3 has 14 amino acids. Per germline, CDR1 MNHNY and CDR2 SVGAGI (reference sequence). In DNA form, the CDR3 reads TGTGCCAGCAGTACGCCACAGACTAATGAAAAACTGTTTTTT. This gives the protein CASSTPQTNEKLFF.

The table lists this clonotype with a few counts. The V gene is TRBV2, the J gene TRBJ2-5, with D tentatively TRBD2 (5 bases). Germline CDR1 SNHLY, CDR2 FYNNEI. The V gene lost 7 bases and the J gene lost 5 bases, with 11 bases spanning the gap. This CDR3 has 12 amino acids. CDR3 nucleotide sequence: TGTGCCAGCATTGAGGGTCGGGAGACCCAGTACTTC. This translates into CASIEGRETQYF.

The V and J genes are TRBV6-5 and TRBJ2-1, with 7 bases matching TRBD1. Germline V gene sequence: CDR1 MNHEY, CDR2 SVGAGI. With V trimmed by 6 bases and J by 2 bases, 4 bases remained unmatched. The CDR3 sequence is 14 residues long. The CDR3 loop is CASSPGQTYNEQFF. CDR3 coding DNA: TGTGCCAGCAGCCCGGGACAGACCTACAATGAGCAGTTCTTC.

V gene TRBV9 combines with J gene TRBJ2-7; TRBD2 is a possible D gene (6 bases). The J call could be wrong; TRBJ2-5 is a better fit for the DNA end. CDR1 and CDR2 from the germline V gene are SGDLS and YYNGEE. This CDR3 comprises 15 residues. The CDR3 DNA follows: TGTGCCAGCAGCGTAGACGTGGGGGGTGCGGAGACCCAGTACTTC. Its translation is CASSVDVGGAETQYF.

This rearrangement joins TRBV6-5 to TRBJ1-6; TRBD1 is a possible D gene (5 bases). The germline CDR1 and CDR2 sequences are MNHEY and SVGAGI. V was trimmed by 5 bases and J by 6 bases, leaving 11 bases between them. This CDR3 is built from 14 residues. The CDR3 nucleotides are TGTGCCAGCAGTCAGACAGCCGTTAATTCACCCCTCCACTTT. Residues: CASSQTAVNSPLHF.

The CDR3 here is CASSEFGTGGQQYF. The CDR3 region has the DNA TGTGCCAGCAGTGAATTCGGGACAGGGGGACAGCAGTACTTC. V is TRBV2 and J is TRBJ2-7; 11 nucleotides match TRBD1. The CDR3 covers 14 residues. Germline values: CDR1 SNHLY, CDR2 FYNNEI. Unmatched junction bases numbered 5, after V lost 2 bases and J lost 8 bases.

The J gene is TRBJ2-3, the V gene TRBV7-9; D unresolved. Between the trimmed V and J ends, which lost 1 base and 0 bases, there was a span of 8 bases. The CDR3 extends over 15 amino acids. Germline-derived CDR1 and CDR2 are SEHNR and FQNEAQ (reference sequence). CDR3 nucleotides: TGTGCCAGCAGCTTAGAACGGATTAGCACAGATACGCAGTATTTT. Its protein product is CASSLERISTDTQYF. The full variable domain, completed using reference TRBV7-9 and TRBJ2-3, is DTGVSQNPRHKITKRGQNVTFRCDPISEHNRLYWYRQTLGQGPEFLTYFQNEAQLEKSRLLSDRFSAERPKGSFSTLEIQRTEQGDSAMYLCASSLERISTDTQYFGPGTRLTVL.

The sample holds a few counts of this clonotype. V is TRBV7-2 and J is TRBJ2-3; 9 bases agree with TRBD1. J was trimmed by 2 bases and V by 4 bases; bases with no gene match: 7. The CDR3 is 16 residues long. Germline V gives CDR1 SGHTA, CDR2 FQGNSA. CDR3 in DNA: TGTGCCAGCAGCTACCCCGGGACAGGGAACACAGATACGCAGTATTTT. This gives the protein CASSYPGTGNTDTQYF.

This sequence joins TRBV20-1 and TRBJ2-1; D may correspond to TRBD1 or TRBD2 (7 bases each). Germline CDR1 DFQATT, CDR2 SNEGSKA (reference sequence). The germline V and J ends were trimmed by 7 bases and 8 bases, with 15 bases remaining between them. The CDR3 runs to 12 residues. As DNA, the CDR3 is TGCAGTGGCATGGGAGGGGGCGATGAGCAGTTCTTC. This sequence encodes CSGMGGGDEQFF.